This TCR beta chain was captured in a study of response to subunit inactivated influenza vaccine listed by TCRdb under 2018. Context from the whole study: Deep quantitative profiling of the T cell receptor repertoire was used in the study to follow responses to a trivalent subunit inactivated influenza vaccine.

The CDR3 starts with the cysteine, ends with the phenylalanine, and has 16 residues. CDR3 DNA is the only sequence kept; it has 48 bases, read in frame from the first base. Per the germline V gene, SGHVS is the CDR1 and FQNEAQ is the CDR2. After removal of 0 bases from V and 3 bases from J, the junction retains 5 bases not matched to a gene. Receptor amplification or capture employed RT-PCR. TCRdb lists the instrument as Illumina HiSeq 2500. The public reads were reprocessed in TCRdb via fastp at Q25 and MiXCR, keeping in-frame beta chains. Duplicate CDR3 protein sequences are folded into a single record with the most common DNA and genes. The sample records a few hundred thousand distinct CDR3 sequences, around a fifth of which are singletons. The ten biggest clones cover around 9.6% of the sample. This clonotype counts as medium-sized (0.01 to 0.1%). Its antigen is currently not known. No qualities accompany the bases; no much larger clone lies one base away.

Study-wide conclusions, independent of this receptor: According to the authors, only a limited number of new T cells may be recruited by each seasonal influenza vaccination.

The sequence came from a man between 50 and 69 years old who received an inactivated influenza vaccine. Donor details come from another sample of the same person, matched by shared clones. The chain is assembled from TRBV7-8 and TRBJ1-5; 7 of the junction bases match TRBD1. The sample was PBMCs from blood, taken about 20 months after vaccination. The CDR3 protein sequence reads: CASSLATGVDNQPQHF. The nucleotide sequence reads as follows: TGTGCCAGCAGCTTAGCTACAGGGGTCGACAATCAGCCCCAGCATTTT.